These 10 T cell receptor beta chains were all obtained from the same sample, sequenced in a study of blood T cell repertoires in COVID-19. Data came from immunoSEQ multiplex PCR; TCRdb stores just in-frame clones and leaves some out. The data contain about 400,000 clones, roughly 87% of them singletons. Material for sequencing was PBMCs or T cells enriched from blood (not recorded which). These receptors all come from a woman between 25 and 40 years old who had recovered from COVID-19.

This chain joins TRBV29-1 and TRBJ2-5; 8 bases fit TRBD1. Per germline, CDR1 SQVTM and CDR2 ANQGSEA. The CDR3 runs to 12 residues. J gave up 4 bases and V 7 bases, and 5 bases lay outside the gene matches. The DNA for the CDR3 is TGCAGCGGGGAAACAGGGGGAGAGACCCAGTACTTC. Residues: CSGETGGETQYF. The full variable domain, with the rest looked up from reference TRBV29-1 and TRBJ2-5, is SAVISQKPSRDICQRGTSLTIQCQVDSQVTMMFWYRQQPGQSLTLIATANQGSEATYESGFVIDKFPISRPNLTFSTLTVSNMSPEDSSIYLCSGETGGETQYFGPGTRLLVL.

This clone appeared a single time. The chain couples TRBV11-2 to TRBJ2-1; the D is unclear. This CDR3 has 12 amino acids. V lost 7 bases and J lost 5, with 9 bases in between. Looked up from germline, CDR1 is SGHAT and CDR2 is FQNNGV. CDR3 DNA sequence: TGTGCCAGCACCCAGTCGAACAATGAGCAGTTCTTC. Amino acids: CASTQSNNEQFF. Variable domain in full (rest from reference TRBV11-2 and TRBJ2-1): EAGVAQSPRYKIIEKRQSVAFWCNPISGHATLYWYQQILGQGPKLLIQFQNNGVVDDSQLPKDRFSAERLKGVDSTLKIQPAKLEDSAVYLCASTQSNNEQFFGPGTRLTVL.

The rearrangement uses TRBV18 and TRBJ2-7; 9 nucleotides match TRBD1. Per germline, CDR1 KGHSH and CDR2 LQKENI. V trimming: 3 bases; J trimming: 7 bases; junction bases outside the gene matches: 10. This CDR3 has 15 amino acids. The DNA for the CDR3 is TGTGCCAGCTCACCCGGGACAGGGCCCGCCTGGGAGCAGTACTTC. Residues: CASSPGTGPAWEQYF.

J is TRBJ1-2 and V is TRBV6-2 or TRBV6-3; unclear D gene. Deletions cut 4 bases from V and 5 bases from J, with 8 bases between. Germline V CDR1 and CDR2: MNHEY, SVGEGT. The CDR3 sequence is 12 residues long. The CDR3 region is CASSLLSYGYTF. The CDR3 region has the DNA TGTGCCAGCAGTTTGTTGTCGTATGGCTACACCTTC.

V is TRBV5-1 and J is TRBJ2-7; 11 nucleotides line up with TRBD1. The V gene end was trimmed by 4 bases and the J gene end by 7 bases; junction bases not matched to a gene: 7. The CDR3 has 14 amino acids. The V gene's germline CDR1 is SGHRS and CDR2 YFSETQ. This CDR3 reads CASSRGRDRGEQYF. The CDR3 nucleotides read TGCGCCAGCAGCCGAGGCCGGGACAGGGGGGAGCAGTACTTC.

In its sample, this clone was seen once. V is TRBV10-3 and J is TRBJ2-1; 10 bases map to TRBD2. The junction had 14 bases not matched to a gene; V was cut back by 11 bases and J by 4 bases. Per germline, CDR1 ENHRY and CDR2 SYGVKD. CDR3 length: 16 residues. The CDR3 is CAPGLRAGGPYNEQFF. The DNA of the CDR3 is TGTGCCCCCGGTTTAAGAGCGGGAGGGCCTTACAATGAGCAGTTCTTC.

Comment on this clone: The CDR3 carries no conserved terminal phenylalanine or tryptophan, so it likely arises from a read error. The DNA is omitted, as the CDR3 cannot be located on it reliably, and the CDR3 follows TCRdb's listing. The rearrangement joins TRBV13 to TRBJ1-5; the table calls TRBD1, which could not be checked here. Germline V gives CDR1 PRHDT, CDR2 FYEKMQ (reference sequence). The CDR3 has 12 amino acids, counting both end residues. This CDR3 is CASSFPVGQGID.

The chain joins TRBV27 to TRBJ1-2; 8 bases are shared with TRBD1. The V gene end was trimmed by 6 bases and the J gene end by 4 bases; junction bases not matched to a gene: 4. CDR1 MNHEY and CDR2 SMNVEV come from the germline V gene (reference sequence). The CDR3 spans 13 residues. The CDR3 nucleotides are TGTGCCAGCAGACCAACAGGGGGCTATGGCTACACCTTC. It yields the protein CASRPTGGYGYTF.

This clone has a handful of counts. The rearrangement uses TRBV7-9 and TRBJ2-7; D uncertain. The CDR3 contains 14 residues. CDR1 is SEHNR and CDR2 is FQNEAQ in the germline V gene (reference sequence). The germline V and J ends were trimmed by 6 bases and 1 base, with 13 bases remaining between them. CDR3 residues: CASSGKTVSYEQYF. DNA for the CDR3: TGTGCCAGCAGTGGAAAAACAGTTTCCTACGAGCAGTACTTC.

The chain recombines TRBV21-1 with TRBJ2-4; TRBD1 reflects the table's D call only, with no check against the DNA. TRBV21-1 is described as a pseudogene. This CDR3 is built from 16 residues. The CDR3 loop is CASSKGVGLAKNIQYF. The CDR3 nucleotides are TGTGCCAGCAGCAAGGGCGTAGGCCTAGCCAAAAACATTCAGTACTTC.